Listed here are 20 T cell receptor beta chains from one sample, sequenced in a study of regulatory T cells in long-lasting Graves disease. Arm-PCR with iRepertoire HTBI primers amplified the CDR3 regions for these TCR beta libraries. A single record per CDR3 protein comes from TCRdb applying MiXCR to the multiplex PCR reads. The repertoire holds around 450,000 distinct CDR3 sequences, with about 15% as singletons. Time point noted: newly diagnosed GD, antithyroid drugs for less than 3 months. Following extraction of RNA from PBMCs, that RNA was used to make the TCR library. This sample was shared with a second study, whose subject was T cells in Graves' hyperthyroidism and ophthalmopathy.

The material sequenced was peripheral blood mononuclear cells (PBMCs), taken at new diagnosis, from a patient treated with antithyroid drugs. All receptors come from a woman aged 35 to 49 with Graves disease.

This clonotype was seen repeatedly, ten times or more. This chain joins TRBV9 and TRBJ2-1; 12 bases are a match to TRBD2. Germline loops: CDR1 SGDLS, CDR2 YYNGEE. CDR3 length equals 15 residues. V shed 2 bases and J 8 bases; nucleotides not matched to a gene: 5. CDR3 coding DNA: TGTGCCAGCAGCGTGACTAGCGGGAGCGGGGATGAGCAGTTCTTC. It translates to CASSVTSGSGDEQFF.

This chain connects TRBV20-1 to TRBJ1-2, with TRBD1 identical over 9 bases. In germline, CDR1 is DFQATT, CDR2 SNEGSKA (reference sequence). The trim removed 2 bases at V and 0 bases at J, leaving 7 bases unmatched. CDR3 size: 16 residues. CDR3: CSARTDRGGTNYGYTF. DNA for the CDR3: TGCAGTGCTAGAACAGACAGGGGGGGAACTAACTATGGCTACACCTTC.

The rearrangement joins TRBV6-2 or TRBV6-3 to TRBJ2-5; 9 positions agree with TRBD1. The length of the CDR3 is 14 residues. In germline, CDR1 is MNHEY, CDR2 SVGEGT. Unmatched junction bases numbered 5, after V lost 5 bases and J lost 4 bases. In nucleotides, the CDR3 is TGTGCCAGCAGTGCCGAGGGACAGGGAGAGACCCAGTACTTC. As protein: CASSAEGQGETQYF.

Turning to this clonotype: A much larger clone differs from this one at a single base, so this may be a read error. This chain uses TRBV30 with TRBJ2-1; D possibly corresponds to TRBD2 (7 bases). This CDR3 contains 16 residues. Trimming removed 0 bases at V and 4 bases at J, with 16 bases between. CDR1 is GTSNPN and CDR2 is SVGIG in the germline V gene (reference sequence). This chain's CDR3 is CAWSVPPGGRYNEQFF. The CDR3 DNA reads as TGTGCCTGGAGTGTCCCCCCGGGGGGCCGTTACAATGAGCAGTTCTTC.

Many counts were recorded for this clonotype. V usage is TRBV20-1 and J usage is TRBJ1-1; 10 nucleotides match TRBD1. The V segment lost 8 bases and the J segment 4 bases; nucleotides outside the gene matches: 4. The CDR3 loop spans 12 amino acids. The germline gives CDR1 DFQATT, CDR2 SNEGSKA (reference sequence). Here the CDR3 reads CSCGQGGTEAFF. CDR3 sequence (DNA): TGCAGTTGCGGACAGGGGGGCACTGAAGCTTTCTTT.

This chain links TRBV9 with TRBJ2-3; TRBD2 aligns across 12 bases. The V gene end was trimmed by 0 bases and the J gene end by 5 bases; junction bases not matched to a gene: 7. CDR3 length: 17 amino acids. Germline V CDR1 and CDR2: SGDLS, YYNGEE. In nucleotides, the CDR3 is TGTGCCAGCAGCGTAGGTCTAGCGGGAGGGCCAGGAGATACGCAGTATTTT. Translating it yields CASSVGLAGGPGDTQYF.

This rearrangement joins TRBV20-1 to TRBJ2-1; D ambiguous. Germline-derived CDR1 and CDR2 are DFQATT and SNEGSKA (reference sequence). This CDR3 comprises 12 residues. Trimming shortened V by 3 bases and J by 5 bases, and 8 bases separated the two germline ends. The CDR3 protein is CSARGLNNEQFF. CDR3 DNA: TGCAGTGCTAGGGGTCTAAACAATGAGCAGTTCTTC.

This clonotype has more than one count but fewer than ten. The chain joins TRBV29-1 to TRBJ2-5; TRBD2 matches 13 bases. This CDR3 has 15 amino acids. J was trimmed by 1 base and V by 4 bases; bases with no gene match: 3. CDR1 is SQVTM and CDR2 is ANQGSEA in the germline V gene. The DNA of the CDR3 is TGCAGCGTTGGGACTAGCGGGAGTCCCCAAGAGACCCAGTACTTC. As protein: CSVGTSGSPQETQYF.

This clonotype has at least ten counts. V usage is TRBV11-3 and J usage is TRBJ2-6; D not certain. CDR3 size: 14 residues. Germline CDR1 is SGHNT and CDR2 is YENEEA. Trimming removed 5 bases at V and 0 bases at J, with 5 bases between. The CDR3 protein is CASSTHSGANVLTF. CDR3 nucleotides: TGTGCCAGCAGCACACACTCTGGGGCCAACGTCCTGACTTTC.

The rearrangement uses TRBV9 and TRBJ1-5, with unresolved D. This CDR3 spans 12 amino acids. With 3 bases removed from V and 5 bases from J, the gap between germline ends came to 6 bases. Per the germline V gene, CDR1 is SGDLS and CDR2 is YYNGEE. This CDR3 reads CASSAGDQPQHF. CDR3 DNA: TGTGCCAGCAGCGCGGGAGATCAGCCCCAGCATTTT.

This clonotype has more than one count but fewer than ten. J is TRBJ1-3 and V is TRBV19; D gene unclear. The CDR3 extends over 15 amino acids. V was clipped by 3 bases and J by 4 bases, with 13 bases between them. Germline CDR1 LNHDA, CDR2 SQIVND (reference sequence). CDR3 DNA sequence: TGTGCCAGTAGTATCAATCCGCAGGCCGGAAACACCATATATTTT. The encoded protein is CASSINPQAGNTIYF.

This clonotype was seen ten or more times. This rearrangement joins TRBV20-1 to TRBJ2-3; TRBD2 matches at 14 bases. Per germline, CDR1 DFQATT and CDR2 SNEGSKA (reference sequence). J lost 7 bases, V lost 3 bases, and 9 bases had no gene match. CDR3 length: 16 amino acids. The CDR3 spells CSASPRGLAGGNTQYF. The DNA of the CDR3 is TGCAGTGCTAGTCCCCGAGGACTAGCGGGAGGAAATACGCAGTATTTT.

This clonotype was counted many times. V and J are TRBV28 and TRBJ1-2; the match to TRBD1 covers 8 bases. Germline-derived CDR1 and CDR2 are MDHEN and SYDVKM. The CDR3 is 14 amino acids. V shed 2 bases, J shed 7 bases, and the junction held 6 bases outside the gene matches. Here the CDR3 DNA reads TGTGCCAGCAGTTTAACTCAGGGGGCGTCTGGCTACACCTTC. Translation gives CASSLTQGASGYTF.

This clonotype showed up many times. Written as DNA, the CDR3 is TGTGCCAGCAGTTCCCCAGGGGTGAATGAAAAACTGTTTTTT. Protein: CASSSPGVNEKLFF. The chain combines TRBV28 with TRBJ1-4, with D perhaps matching TRBD1 (6 bases). The CDR3 totals 14 residues. Germline V gives CDR1 MDHEN, CDR2 SYDVKM. Trimming took 4 bases from V and 5 from J, leaving 11 bases between them. Combining the CDR3 with reference TRBV28 and TRBJ1-4 gives the whole variable domain DVKVTQSSRYLVKRTGEKVFLECVQDMDHENMFWYRQDPGLGLRLIYFSYDVKMKEKGDIPEGYSVSREKKERFSLILESASTNQTSMYLCASSSPGVNEKLFFGSGTQLSVL.

The chain recombines TRBV24-1 with TRBJ2-2; D may be TRBD1 or TRBD2 (5 bases each). Germline V gene data show CDR1 as KGHDR and CDR2 as SFDVKD. The CDR3 covers 13 residues. V dropped 9 bases and J dropped 2 bases, with 9 bases sitting between them. This CDR3 is CATRRDNTGELFF. Here the CDR3 DNA reads TGTGCCACCCGCCGGGACAACACCGGGGAGCTGTTTTTT.

This clonotype was counted many times. The V gene is TRBV7-3, the J gene TRBJ2-1; 10 bases are shared with TRBD2. The germline V gene encodes CDR1 SGHTA and CDR2 FQGTGA. This CDR3 is built from 15 residues. Trimming cost V 1 base and J 6 bases; bases outside gene matches: 3. The CDR3 here is CASSLNGLAVNEQFF. DNA for the CDR3: TGTGCCAGCAGCTTAAACGGACTAGCGGTCAATGAGCAGTTCTTC.

This clonotype has more than one count but fewer than ten. The chain has TRBV5-1 and TRBJ2-1; 8 bases map to TRBD2. Germline V gene lookup returns CDR1 SGHRS and CDR2 YFSETQ. Unmatched junction bases numbered 12, after V lost 4 bases and J lost 6 bases. The CDR3 consists of 16 residues. The CDR3: CASSPTARGLGNEQFF. The CDR3 DNA follows: TGCGCCAGCAGCCCGACGGCGAGGGGACTAGGCAATGAGCAGTTCTTC.

This clonotype was observed a handful of times. The chain employs TRBV15 and TRBJ1-6, with D unclear. This CDR3 has 15 residues. Per the germline V gene, CDR1 is LNHNV and CDR2 is YYDKDF (reference sequence). V was shortened by 1 base and J by 5 bases, with 9 bases between the two germline ends. The CDR3 nucleotides are TGTGCCACCAGCAGAGTCGGCACTAATAATTCACCCCTCCACTTT. It is translated as CATSRVGTNNSPLHF.

This clonotype occurred a few times. V usage is TRBV19 and J usage is TRBJ1-2, with unresolved D. The V gene's germline CDR1 is LNHDA and CDR2 SQIVND (reference sequence). The CDR3 has 15 residues. V was pared by 1 base and J by 1 base, with 10 bases between. The CDR3 region has the DNA TGTGCCAGTAGTATAGCCGTCGACGGTAACTATGGCTACACCTTC. It yields the protein CASSIAVDGNYGYTF.

In its sample, this clonotype was seen many times. V is TRBV6-5 and J is TRBJ1-2; 8 bases line up with TRBD1. This CDR3 contains 16 residues. Germline V gene sequence: CDR1 MNHEY, CDR2 SVGAGI. The J segment lost 8 bases and the V segment lost 3 bases, leaving 14 bases of the junction unmatched. CDR3 amino acids: CASSYRGQGAGDGYTF. CDR3 nucleotides: TGTGCCAGCAGTTATCGGGGCCAGGGGGCCGGGGACGGCTACACCTTC.